This T cell receptor (beta chain) was sequenced during a study of Graves' ophthalmopathy and Graves' hyperthyroidism. The authors amplified TCR beta CDR3 regions from RNA transcripts. HTBI-primed RT-PCR formed the first round, and a multiplex PCR formed the second. TCRdb analysed the multiplex PCR reads with MiXCR anew, one entry per CDR3 protein. The table lists about 170,000 distinct CDR3 sequences, approximately 38% of them singletons. The ends were cut back, 4 bases at V and 6 bases at J, with 16 bases in the middle. Germline CDR1 and CDR2: SGHDT and YYEEEE. The CDR3 sequence is 14 residues long. This clonotype was picked up many times.

Source material: peripheral blood. The origin of this receptor is a woman aged 40 to 50 with Graves' ophthalmopathy. This rearrangement joins TRBV5-6 to TRBJ1-1, with TRBD1 as a possible D gene (6 bases). The CDR3: CASSDSYRDAEAFF. Here the CDR3 DNA reads TGTGCCAGCAGCGATTCCTACAGGGACGCTGAAGCTTTCTTT.